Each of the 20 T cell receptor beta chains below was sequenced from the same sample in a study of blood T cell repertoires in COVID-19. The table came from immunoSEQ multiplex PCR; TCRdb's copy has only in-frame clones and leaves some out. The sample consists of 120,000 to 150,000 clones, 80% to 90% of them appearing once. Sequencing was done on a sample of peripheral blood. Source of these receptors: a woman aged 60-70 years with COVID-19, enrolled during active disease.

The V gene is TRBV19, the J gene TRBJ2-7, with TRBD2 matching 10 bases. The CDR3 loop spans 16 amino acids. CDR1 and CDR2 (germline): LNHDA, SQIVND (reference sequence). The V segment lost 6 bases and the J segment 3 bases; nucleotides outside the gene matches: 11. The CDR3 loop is CASRRSGGKDYYEQYF. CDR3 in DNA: TGTGCCAGTAGACGTAGCGGGGGGAAGGATTACTACGAGCAGTACTTC.

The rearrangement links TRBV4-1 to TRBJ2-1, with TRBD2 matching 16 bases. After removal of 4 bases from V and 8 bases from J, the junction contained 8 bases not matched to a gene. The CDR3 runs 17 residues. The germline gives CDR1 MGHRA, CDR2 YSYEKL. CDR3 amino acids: CASSPGLAGGSRDEQFF. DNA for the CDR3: TGCGCCAGCAGCCCGGGACTAGCGGGGGGGAGTCGAGATGAGCAGTTCTTC.

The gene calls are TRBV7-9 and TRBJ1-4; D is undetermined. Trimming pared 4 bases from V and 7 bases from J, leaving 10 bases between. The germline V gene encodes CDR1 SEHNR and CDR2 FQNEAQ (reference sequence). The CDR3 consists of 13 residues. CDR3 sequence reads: CASSSHPREKLFF. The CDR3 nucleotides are TGTGCCAGCAGCTCACATCCCCGTGAAAAACTGTTTTTT.

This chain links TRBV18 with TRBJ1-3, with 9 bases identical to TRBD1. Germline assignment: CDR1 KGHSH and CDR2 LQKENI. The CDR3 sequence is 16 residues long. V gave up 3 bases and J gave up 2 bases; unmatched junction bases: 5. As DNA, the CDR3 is TGTGCCAGCTCACCTGGGACAGGGAAGGCTGGAAACACCATATATTTT. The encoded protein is CASSPGTGKAGNTIYF. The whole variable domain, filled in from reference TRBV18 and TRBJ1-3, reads NAGVMQNPRHLVRRRGQEARLRCSPMKGHSHVYWYRQLPEEGLKFMVYLQKENIIDESGMPKERFSAEFPKEGPSILRIQQVVRGDSAAYFCASSPGTGKAGNTIYFGEGSWLTVV.

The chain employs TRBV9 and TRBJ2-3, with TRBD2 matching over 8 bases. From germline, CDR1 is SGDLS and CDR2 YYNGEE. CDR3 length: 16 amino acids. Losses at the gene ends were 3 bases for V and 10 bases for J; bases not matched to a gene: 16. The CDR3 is CASSAGGGPRVVAQYF. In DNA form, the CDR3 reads TGTGCCAGCAGCGCCGGGGGGGGTCCCAGGGTCGTAGCGCAGTATTTT.

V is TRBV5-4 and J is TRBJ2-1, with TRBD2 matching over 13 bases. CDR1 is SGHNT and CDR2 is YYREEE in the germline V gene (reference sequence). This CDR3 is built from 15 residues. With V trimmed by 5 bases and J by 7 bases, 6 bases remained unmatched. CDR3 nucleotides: TGTGCCAGCAGGTTACTAGCGGGGGGGAGAAATGAGCAGTTCTTC. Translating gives CASRLLAGGRNEQFF.

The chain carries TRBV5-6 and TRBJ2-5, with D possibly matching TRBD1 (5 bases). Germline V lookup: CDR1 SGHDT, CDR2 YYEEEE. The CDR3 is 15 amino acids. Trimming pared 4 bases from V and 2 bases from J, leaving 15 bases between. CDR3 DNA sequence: TGTGCCAGCAGCAAGGGGATTGGGGATCAAGAGACCCAGTACTTC. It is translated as CASSKGIGDQETQYF.

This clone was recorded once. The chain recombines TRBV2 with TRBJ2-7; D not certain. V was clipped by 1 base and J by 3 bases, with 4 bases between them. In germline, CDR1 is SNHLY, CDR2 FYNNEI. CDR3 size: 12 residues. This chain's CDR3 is CASSEGGYEQYF. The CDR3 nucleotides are TGTGCCAGCAGTGAAGGCGGCTACGAGCAGTACTTC.

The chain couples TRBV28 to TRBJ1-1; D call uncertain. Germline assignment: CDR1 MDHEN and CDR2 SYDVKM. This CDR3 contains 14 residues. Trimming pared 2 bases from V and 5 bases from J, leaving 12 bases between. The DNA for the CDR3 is TGTGCCAGCAGTTTAGGTTTCAGAGGTACTGAAGCTTTCTTT. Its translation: CASSLGFRGTEAFF. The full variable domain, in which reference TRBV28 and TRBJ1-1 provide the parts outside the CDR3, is DVKVTQSSRYLVKRTGEKVFLECVQDMDHENMFWYRQDPGLGLRLIYFSYDVKMKEKGDIPEGYSVSREKKERFSLILESASTNQTSMYLCASSLGFRGTEAFFGQGTRLTVV.

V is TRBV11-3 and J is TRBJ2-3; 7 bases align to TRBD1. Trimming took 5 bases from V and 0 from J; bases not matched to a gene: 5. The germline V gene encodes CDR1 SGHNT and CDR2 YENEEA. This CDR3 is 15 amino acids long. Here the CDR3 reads CASSPPGQSTDTQYF. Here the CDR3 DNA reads TGTGCCAGCAGCCCGCCGGGACAGAGCACAGATACGCAGTATTTT.

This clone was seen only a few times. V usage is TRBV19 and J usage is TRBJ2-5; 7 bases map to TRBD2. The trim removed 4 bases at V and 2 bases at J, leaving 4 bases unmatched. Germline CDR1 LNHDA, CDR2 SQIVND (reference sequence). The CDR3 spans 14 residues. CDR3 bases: TGTGCCAGTAGTACGGGGAGGGAACAAGAGACCCAGTACTTC. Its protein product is CASSTGREQETQYF.

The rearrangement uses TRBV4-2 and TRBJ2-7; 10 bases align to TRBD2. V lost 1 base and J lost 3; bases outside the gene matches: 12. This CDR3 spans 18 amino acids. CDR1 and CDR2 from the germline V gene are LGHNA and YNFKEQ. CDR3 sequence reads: CASSQAASGGALSYEQYF. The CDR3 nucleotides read TGTGCCAGCAGCCAAGCGGCTAGCGGGGGTGCGTTAAGCTACGAGCAGTACTTC.

In DNA, the CDR3 is TGTGCCAGCAGCACGCCCGGGACAGGGACTGGAAACACCATATATTTT. It specifies CASSTPGTGTGNTIYF. V is TRBV28 and J is TRBJ1-3; the match to TRBD1 covers 9 bases. The ends lost 6 bases at V and 2 bases at J; junction bases unmatched: 8. The CDR3 is 16 amino acids. Per germline, CDR1 MDHEN and CDR2 SYDVKM.

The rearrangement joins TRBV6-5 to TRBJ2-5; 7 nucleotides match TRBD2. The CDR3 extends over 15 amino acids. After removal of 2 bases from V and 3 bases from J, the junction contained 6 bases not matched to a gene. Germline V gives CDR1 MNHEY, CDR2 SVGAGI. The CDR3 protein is CASSYRGAGEETQYF. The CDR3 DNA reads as TGTGCCAGCAGTTACCGTGGGGCGGGGGAAGAGACCCAGTACTTC.

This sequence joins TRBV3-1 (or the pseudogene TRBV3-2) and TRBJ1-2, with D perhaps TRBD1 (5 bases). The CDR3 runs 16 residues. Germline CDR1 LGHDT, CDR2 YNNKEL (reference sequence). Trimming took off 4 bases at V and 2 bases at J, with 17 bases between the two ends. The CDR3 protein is CASSPGDSPSNYGYTF. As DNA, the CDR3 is TGTGCCAGCAGCCCAGGAGACAGTCCGTCAAACTATGGCTACACCTTC.

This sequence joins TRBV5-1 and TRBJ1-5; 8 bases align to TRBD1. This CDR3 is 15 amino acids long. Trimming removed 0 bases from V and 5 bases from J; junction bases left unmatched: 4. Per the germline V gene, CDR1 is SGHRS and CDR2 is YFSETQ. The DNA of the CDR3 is TGCGCCAGCAGCTTGGGCCAGGGGGCATATCAGCCCCAGCATTTT. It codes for CASSLGQGAYQPQHF.

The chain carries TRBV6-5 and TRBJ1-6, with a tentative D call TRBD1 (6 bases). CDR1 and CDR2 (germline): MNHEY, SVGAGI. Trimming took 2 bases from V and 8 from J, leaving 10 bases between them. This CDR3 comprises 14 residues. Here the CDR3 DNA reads TGTGCCAGCAGTTACCGGGAGGGGGATTCACCCCTCCACTTT. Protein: CASSYREGDSPLHF.

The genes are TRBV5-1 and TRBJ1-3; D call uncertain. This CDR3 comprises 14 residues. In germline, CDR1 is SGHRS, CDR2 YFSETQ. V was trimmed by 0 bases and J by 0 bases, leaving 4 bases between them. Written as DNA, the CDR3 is TGCGCCAGCAGCTTGGGGGCCTCTGGAAACACCATATATTTT. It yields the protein CASSLGASGNTIYF.

The CDR3, as DNA: TGTGCCAGCAGTAGCAGGGGGCAGGATGAAAAACTGTTTTTT. It specifies CASSSRGQDEKLFF. The V call is TRBV3-1 (or the pseudogene TRBV3-2), the J call TRBJ1-4; 8 bases match TRBD1. V lost 6 bases, J lost 6 bases, and 6 bases stayed unmatched. The CDR3 consists of 14 residues. Germline CDR1 reads LGHDT; CDR2 reads YNNKEL (reference sequence).

Here the CDR3 DNA reads TGTGCTAGTGGTTTGCTCGGACTAGCGGTAAGGGCAGATACGCAGTATTTT. Translated: CASGLLGLAVRADTQYF. The chain couples TRBV12-5 to TRBJ2-3, with TRBD2 identical over 10 bases. V trimming: 2 bases; J trimming: 4 bases; junction bases outside the gene matches: 9. Germline lookup yields CDR1 LGHNT and CDR2 FRNRAP. The CDR3 runs to 17 residues.